This T cell receptor (beta chain) was recovered during a study of OX40 agonist ivuxolimab in advanced cancers. On the study more broadly: Administration of intravenous ivuxolimab to patients occurred every 2 weeks at 0.01 to 10 mg/kg. Three patients showed partial responses: one hepatocellular carcinoma and two cutaneous melanoma cases.

Clones were read by immunoSEQ multiplex PCR, and TCRdb kept only the in-frame ones, dropping some. The profile shows approximately 100,000 clones, about nine tenths of them singletons. Unmatched junction bases numbered 8, after V lost 7 bases and J lost 7 bases. This CDR3 spans 15 amino acids. CDR1 and CDR2 (germline): MNHEY, SVGAGI. Study-wide points: Both CD4+ and CD8+ T cell populations in blood had undergone clonal expansion by week 6 at 0.1 to 3.0 mg/kg.

Remarks on this clone: Its antigen is still unknown.

The V call is TRBV6-5, the J call TRBJ1-6; 9 bases match TRBD1. This specimen consisted of CD4+ or CD8+ T cells sorted from blood, obtained in a trial of the OX40 agonist ivuxolimab. The source is an adult with an advanced solid tumor such as melanoma, head and neck, liver or kidney cancer. CDR3 region: CASTPSGTGNSPLHF. The DNA of the CDR3 is TGTGCCAGCACCCCGTCCGGGACAGGGAATTCACCCCTCCACTTT.